This T cell receptor (beta chain) originates from a study of shared clonotypes between healthy human individuals. Germline V CDR1 and CDR2: SGDLS, YYNGEE. The CDR3 runs to 16 residues. With 3 bases clipped from V and 6 bases from J, the junction kept 12 bases outside the gene matches. The material for each subset, its genomic DNA, was split evenly across several immunoSEQ plates. Repertoires were generated with immunoSEQ multiplex PCR, while TCRdb's copy carries only in-frame clones and drops some. Among roughly 2,500,000 clones, 80% to 95% were seen once, and the ten largest hold 0.36%. The chain is built from TRBV9 and TRBJ2-1; 7 bases agree with TRBD2. The TCR comes from a man aged 18 to 35 in good health. Some clones in this sample may be carry-over from other donors' samples. The specimen sequenced was naive CD4+ T cells from PBMCs. Subset in this sample: CD45RA+ positively selected. Here the CDR3 DNA reads TGTGCCAGCAGCGCCTACGGAGAAAGACTAGCCAATGAGCAGTTCTTC. Translated: CASSAYGERLANEQFF.